This T cell receptor (beta chain) was obtained from a study of T cells expressing NK-cell markers. TCRdb derives one entry per CDR3 protein from the 5' RACE reads, leaving out DNA. Its table lists about 440,000 distinct CDR3 sequences. The CDR3 contains 13 residues. Germline assignment: CDR1 LNHNV and CDR2 YYDKDF (reference sequence). Sequencing used blood T cells: a sorted CD56 or NKG2C T cell subset, CD4+ or CD8+ T cells, or bulk PBMC T cells (not recorded which). This clonotype was sampled from a woman between 18 and 70 years old in good health. The chain couples TRBV15 to TRBJ2-7. The CDR3 here is CATSTSVAYEQYF.